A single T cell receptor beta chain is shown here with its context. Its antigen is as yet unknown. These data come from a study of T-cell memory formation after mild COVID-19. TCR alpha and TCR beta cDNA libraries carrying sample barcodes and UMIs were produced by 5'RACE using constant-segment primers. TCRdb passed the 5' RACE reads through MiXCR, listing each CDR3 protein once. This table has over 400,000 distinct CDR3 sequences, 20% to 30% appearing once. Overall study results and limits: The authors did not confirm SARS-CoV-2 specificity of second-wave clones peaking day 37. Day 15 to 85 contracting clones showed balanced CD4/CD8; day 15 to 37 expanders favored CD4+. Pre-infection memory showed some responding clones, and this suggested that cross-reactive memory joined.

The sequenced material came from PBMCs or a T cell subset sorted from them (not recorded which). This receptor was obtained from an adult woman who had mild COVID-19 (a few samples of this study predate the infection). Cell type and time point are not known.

The CDR3 DNA reads as TGTGCCAGCAGCGCCGACAGGGGGCAGGGAAGCTATGGCTACACCTTC. Translated: CASSADRGQGSYGYTF. The J gene is TRBJ1-2, the V gene TRBV7-2, with TRBD1 matching 10 bases. V dropped 5 bases and J dropped 4; count of bases not matched to a gene: 10. CDR1 and CDR2 from the germline V gene are SGHTA and FQGNSA. This CDR3 contains 16 residues.